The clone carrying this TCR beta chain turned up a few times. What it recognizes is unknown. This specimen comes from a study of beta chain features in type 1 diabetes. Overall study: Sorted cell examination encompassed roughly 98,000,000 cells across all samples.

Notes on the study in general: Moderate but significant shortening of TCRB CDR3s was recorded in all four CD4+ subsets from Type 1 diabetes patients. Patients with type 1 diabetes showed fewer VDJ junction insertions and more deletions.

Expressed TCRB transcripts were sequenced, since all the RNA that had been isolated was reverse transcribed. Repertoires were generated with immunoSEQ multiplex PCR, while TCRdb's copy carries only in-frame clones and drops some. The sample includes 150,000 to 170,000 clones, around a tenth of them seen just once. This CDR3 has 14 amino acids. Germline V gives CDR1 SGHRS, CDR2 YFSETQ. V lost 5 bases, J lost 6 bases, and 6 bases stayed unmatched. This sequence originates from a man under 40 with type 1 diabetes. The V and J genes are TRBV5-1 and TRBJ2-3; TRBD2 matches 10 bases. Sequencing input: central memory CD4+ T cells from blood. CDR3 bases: TGCGCCAGCAGGGCTAGCGGGAGTTTCGATACGCAGTATTTT. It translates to CASRASGSFDTQYF. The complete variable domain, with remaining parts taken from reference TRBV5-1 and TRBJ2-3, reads KAGVTQTPRYLIKTRGQQVTLSCSPISGHRSVSWYQQTPGQGLQFLFEYFSETQRNKGNFPGRFSGRQFSNSRSEMNVSTLELGDSALYLCASRASGSFDTQYFGPGTRLTVL.